The T cell receptor (beta chain) under discussion was sequenced for a study of blood T cell repertoires in COVID-19. Turning to the study itself: Both acute and convalescent COVID-19 samples were obtained from the United States, Italy and Spain. The cDNA or gDNA used as material had been derived from T cells, B-cell-depleted T cells, or PBMCs.

Trimming took 4 bases from V and 1 from J; bases not matched to a gene: 5. In germline, CDR1 is MGHRA, CDR2 YSYEKL. This CDR3 comprises 15 residues. Under the authors' procedure: The authors estimated nucleated cell counts from reference gene primer amplification. Libraries were prepared by immunoSEQ multiplex PCR; TCRdb keeps only in-frame clonotypes and omits some of them. The V and J calls and clone size come from that table; D and trimming were worked out from the DNA. Of about 440,000 clones detected, about 89% appear once; the ten largest clones hold about 4.5%. The sequenced sample consisted of peripheral blood. This chain uses TRBV4-1 with TRBJ2-7; 9 bases are a match to TRBD1. The sequence came from a woman aged 25 to 45 with acute or convalescent COVID-19. In DNA, the CDR3 is TGCGCCAGCAGCCGGATGGGGACAGGGTCCTACGAGCAGTACTTC. Protein product: CASSRMGTGSYEQYF.